These 12 T cell receptor beta chains originate from one sample sequenced in a study of T cell responses to AZD1222 COVID-19 vaccine. Clones were sequenced by immunoSEQ multiplex PCR, and TCRdb holds only the in-frame ones, with some missing. The sample lists about 92,000 clones; 70% to 90% were seen once. The specimen was peripheral blood, collected on day 0 of AZD1222 vaccination. The source is an adult in good health.

The chain combines TRBV4-1 with TRBJ1-3; TRBD1 matches 7 bases. Germline lookup yields CDR1 MGHRA and CDR2 YSYEKL. Trimming took 4 bases from V and 0 from J; bases not matched to a gene: 9. This CDR3 is 17 amino acids long. CDR3 sequence reads: CASSPGGTGNSGNTIYF. The CDR3 DNA sequence: TGCGCCAGCAGCCCAGGGGGGACGGGCAACTCTGGAAACACCATATATTTT.

This chain joins TRBV5-1 and TRBJ2-7; 7 nucleotides agree with TRBD1. CDR1 and CDR2 from the germline V gene are SGHRS and YFSETQ. CDR3 length equals 16 residues. Trimming took 1 base from V and 6 from J; bases not matched to a gene: 13. The CDR3 is CASSLRDSLQSSEQYF. As DNA, the CDR3 is TGCGCCAGCAGCTTGCGGGACAGTCTCCAATCGTCCGAGCAGTACTTC. The full variable domain, rest sourced from reference TRBV5-1 and TRBJ2-7, is KAGVTQTPRYLIKTRGQQVTLSCSPISGHRSVSWYQQTPGQGLQFLFEYFSETQRNKGNFPGRFSGRQFSNSRSEMNVSTLELGDSALYLCASSLRDSLQSSEQYFGPGTRLTVT.

V is TRBV7-2 and J is TRBJ2-3, with 8 bases lining up with TRBD2. CDR3 size: 19 residues. Germline values: CDR1 SGHTA, CDR2 FQGNSA. Trimming removed 4 bases from V and 0 bases from J; junction bases left unmatched: 15. The CDR3 spells CASSSLVSFSGDSTDTQYF. The CDR3 region has the DNA TGTGCCAGCAGCTCGCTGGTCTCCTTTAGCGGGGATAGCACAGATACGCAGTATTTT.

The V gene is TRBV9, the J gene TRBJ1-1; D unresolved. Germline values: CDR1 SGDLS, CDR2 YYNGEE. V shed 0 bases and J shed 1 base, with 7 bases lying between them. The CDR3 covers 14 residues. The CDR3 sequence is CASSVGQTNTEAFF. The CDR3 DNA follows: TGTGCCAGCAGCGTAGGTCAGACGAACACTGAAGCTTTCTTT.

The rearrangement joins TRBV7-9 to TRBJ2-7; TRBD2 matches 13 bases. V was clipped by 5 bases and J by 0 bases; unmatched bases: 7. The CDR3 has 17 amino acids. Germline loops: CDR1 SEHNR, CDR2 FQNEAQ (reference sequence). CDR3 nucleotides: TGTGCCAGCAGCCCGGGGACTAGCGGGGCCTACTCCTACGAGCAGTACTTC. Its protein is CASSPGTSGAYSYEQYF.

The chain is built from TRBV30 and TRBJ2-1; TRBD2 aligns across 8 bases. Unmatched junction bases numbered 3, after V lost 0 bases and J lost 11 bases. The germline V gene has CDR1 GTSNPN and CDR2 SVGIG (reference sequence). There are 12 residues in the CDR3. CDR3: CAWSVRGGKQFF. The CDR3 nucleotides read TGTGCCTGGAGTGTACGGGGGGGCAAGCAGTTCTTC.

V is TRBV2 and J is TRBJ1-1, with no clear D. V lost 5 bases and J lost 3, with 10 bases in between. The CDR3 loop spans 13 amino acids. Per germline, CDR1 SNHLY and CDR2 FYNNEI. The CDR3 is CASSPTAYTEAFF. In DNA form, the CDR3 reads TGTGCCAGCAGTCCAACAGCGTACACTGAAGCTTTCTTT.

This chain uses TRBV19 with TRBJ1-6; 10 bases fit TRBD1. The CDR3 contains 16 residues. Germline loops: CDR1 LNHDA, CDR2 SQIVND (reference sequence). V was pared by 3 bases and J by 7 bases, with 6 bases of the junction left unmatched. The CDR3 spells CASSIPTGGSNSPLHF. The CDR3 DNA sequence: TGTGCCAGTAGTATCCCGACAGGGGGCTCAAATTCACCCCTCCACTTT.

This chain uses TRBV4-3 with TRBJ2-2; D might be TRBD2 (5 bases). CDR1 is LGHNA and CDR2 is YSLEER in the germline V gene. V was clipped by 0 bases and J by 5 bases, with 7 bases between them. This CDR3 has 14 amino acids. The CDR3 protein is CASSQEGGTGELFF. CDR3 nucleotides: TGCGCCAGCAGCCAAGAGGGCGGGACCGGGGAGCTGTTTTTT.

There are a few counts of this clone. The V gene is TRBV13, the J gene TRBJ1-2, with D tentatively TRBD1 (6 bases). The CDR3 covers 13 residues. The V and J ends lost 4 bases and 4 bases respectively, with 10 bases between them. Germline-derived CDR1 and CDR2 are PRHDT and FYEKMQ (reference sequence). The CDR3 DNA is TGTGCCAGCAGCTCTCGGACAGTCTATGGCTACACCTTC. Encoded protein: CASSSRTVYGYTF.

This rearrangement joins TRBV25-1 to TRBJ2-2; D not resolved. The CDR3 runs 13 residues. CDR1 and CDR2 (germline): MGHDK, SYGVNS. Deletions cut 7 bases from V and 2 bases from J, with 8 bases between. DNA for the CDR3: TGTGCCAGCATGGGAACTAACACCGGGGAGCTGTTTTTT. It is translated as CASMGTNTGELFF.

The CDR3 DNA sequence: TGTGCCAGCAGCTTAAGGGTTACCGGGGAGCTGTTTTTT. Protein: CASSLRVTGELFF. This chain joins TRBV7-3 and TRBJ2-2; no firm D call. The CDR3 runs 13 residues. V dropped 1 base and J dropped 5 bases, with 5 bases sitting between them. Germline CDR1 reads SGHTA; CDR2 reads FQGTGA.